This TCR beta chain stems from a study of T cell responses to AZD1222 COVID-19 vaccine. Findings and limits, study-wide: Donors were largely white British and mainly female; clonal diversity was possibly underestimated. In all cases, repertoires were sampled only after the peak T cell response.

Clones were sequenced by immunoSEQ multiplex PCR, and TCRdb holds only the in-frame ones, with some missing. The sample has over 50,000 clones, 84% seen once. To note about this clone: Its specificity is not known.

The CDR3 covers 18 residues. Unmatched junction bases numbered 7, after V lost 4 bases and J lost 4 bases. The V gene's germline CDR1 is LGHNA and CDR2 YSLEER. This receptor was obtained from an adult in good health. This material consisted of peripheral blood, taken on day 0 of AZD1222 vaccination. The chain recombines TRBV4-3 with TRBJ2-2, with 15 bases fitting TRBD2. The CDR3: CASSRGLAGGQGTGELFF. The CDR3 DNA reads TGCGCCAGCAGCCGGGGACTAGCGGGGGGCCAGGGCACCGGGGAGCTGTTTTTT.